This T cell receptor beta chain was identified during a study of T-cell reconstitution after alpha-beta-depleted transplantation in children. Preparation of the TCRbeta library involved a method that used unique molecular identifiers. MiXCR, applied by TCRdb to the PCR reads, yields one record per CDR3 protein. The sample carries 70,000 to 95,000 distinct CDR3 sequences, approximately 12% recorded once. V lost 1 base, J lost 0 bases, and 7 bases lay in between. CDR1 is SGHTA, CDR2 FQGNSA, per germline. The CDR3 loop spans 15 amino acids. At least ten counts were recorded for this clonotype. The sequencing used PBMCs from the stem cell graft donor, collected from the stem cell graft. The chain recombines TRBV7-2 with TRBJ1-5; D gene uncertain. The receptor was derived from a human donor who donated a stem cell graft to a child with inherited bone marrow failure. CDR3 sequence reads: CASSLVGDSNQPQHF. The CDR3 DNA sequence: TGTGCCAGCAGCTTAGTTGGGGATAGCAATCAGCCCCAGCATTTT.